Included here is one TCR beta chain sequence, with context. This receptor's antigen is unknown. Per-base quality was not reported, and no clone a single base away is much larger than it. Collaborating institutions collected whole blood in K2EDTA tubes following their own protocols. For TCRbeta analysis, collaborators shipped samples as frozen whole blood, isolated PBMCs, or DNA extracted from either of those sample types. These data belong to a study of blood T cell repertoires in COVID-19 (dated by TCRdb to about 2020). Concerning the study at large: Collaborator samples came from the United States, Italy and Spain and covered acute and convalescent phases of COVID-19. Deeply sampled blood TCRbeta repertoires from subjects exposed to, actively infected with, or recovered from COVID-19 were included in the dataset. The repertoires were released in a freely available public database meant as a resource for research on the immune response to SARS-CoV-2. The samples were drawn from two sources: the first 160 participants of the ongoing ImmuneRACE study, and 950 to 1,500 subjects contributed by 6 global collaborators. The prospective study material was composed of cDNA or gDNA derived from T cells, B-cell-depleted T cells, or PBMCs. Sample metadata almost always included a de-identified subject ID, COVID-19 status, age in years and sex. Where HLA class I and class II types were available, the types were taken from metadata supplied by the sample provider, not from assay-based typing. Broader findings and caveats from the paper: How much clinical and demographic metadata was included differed by source and by participant, and the metadata was provided uncurated.

The CDR3 runs 17 residues from the cysteine to the phenylalanine. CDR3 DNA only is kept here, 51 bases in frame from base 1. CDR1 SGHAT and CDR2 FQNNGV were looked up in the germline V gene. For this chain, trimming is 5 bases at the V end and 4 bases at the J end, and the number of junction bases without a gene match is 11. The immunoSEQ Assay, a bias-controlled multiplex PCR, was used to amplify TCRbeta CDR3 regions from genomic DNA. On the authors' methods: The number of nucleated cells in each sample was estimated from the amplification of reference gene primers within the assay. Sequence reads were collapsed and filtered to measure the absolute abundance of every unique TCRbeta CDR3 rearrangement. For each sample, productive Simpson clonality was calculated as the square root of Simpson's diversity index across productive rearrangements. TCRdb re-hosts the immuneACCESS table, in-frame sequences only. Its copies lack some clones; in the studies checked, an unresolved V gene accounts for under half of them, and the cause for the rest is not known. V and J calls and clone size are copied from that table; D and trimming were computed from the DNA. The sample table shows about 62,000 clones, and around 87% are seen once. Under 1.3% of the sample lies in the top ten.

The receptor comes from a man between 65 and 79 years old with acute or convalescent COVID-19. The rearrangement joined TRBV11-2 to TRBJ2-7; 13 middle bases align to TRBD2. The sequenced sample was peripheral blood. The sequenced DNA: TGTGCCAGCAGCAAGAATATACTAGCGGGAGGGTTATACGAGCAGTACTTC. Its protein reads: CASSKNILAGGLYEQYF.